This passage covers 32 T cell receptor beta chains from one sample sequenced in a study of tumor-infiltrating lymphocytes in primary liver carcinoma. RNA isolated from unsorted whole blood supplied the blood RNA, with germline DNA also extracted. Reverse transcription of roughly 0.5 ug total RNA with a constant-region primer produced TCR beta cDNA. Libraries covering TCR beta were generated through three nested multiplex PCR rounds (using a slightly modified ARM-PCR). It was with TRBV1-TRBV30 forward primers and a C-beta reverse primer that the first two PCR rounds were run, at around 10 cycles each. TCRdb redid the calling of the multiplex PCR reads with MiXCR, one entry per CDR3 protein. The repertoire holds approximately 320,000 distinct CDR3 sequences, with 45% to 70% as singletons. What was sequenced was peripheral blood. These TCRs come from a woman aged 25 to 45 with primary liver carcinoma and hepatitis B virus infection.

In this sample, this clonotype turned up a few times. The chain joins TRBV6-1 to TRBJ2-1, with a tentative D call TRBD2 (5 bases). V was shortened by 11 bases and J by 8 bases, with 16 bases between the two germline ends. Per germline, CDR1 MNHNS and CDR2 SASEGT. The CDR3 is 12 residues long. Written as DNA, the CDR3 is TGTGCCGCGCTTGGGAGAAGTTATGAGCAGTTCTTC. Translating it yields CAALGRSYEQFF.

Remarks on this clonotype: One base away lies a much larger clone, so this may be a sequencing read error. The chain couples TRBV6-2 or TRBV6-3 to TRBJ2-2, with D perhaps TRBD2 (5 bases). Germline CDR1 and CDR2: MNHEY and SVGEGT. Trimming took off 2 bases at V and 0 bases at J, with 16 bases between the two ends. The CDR3 has 18 residues. The CDR3 DNA reads TGTGCCAGCAGTTACAATCCGACTAACGGGACGAACACCGGGGAGCTGTTTTTT. Its translation is CASSYNPTNGTNTGELFF.

This rearrangement joins TRBV5-6 to TRBJ1-1; D unclear. The CDR3 spans 12 residues. Per the germline V gene, CDR1 is SGHDT and CDR2 is YYEEEE. The V gene lost 3 bases and the J gene lost 5 bases, with 8 bases spanning the gap. The CDR3 reads CASSSPETEAFF. CDR3 coding DNA: TGTGCCAGCAGCTCGCCCGAGACTGAAGCTTTCTTT.

With respect to this clonotype: This sequence may be a read error, since a much larger clone differs from it by one base. V and J are TRBV29-1 and TRBJ1-1; D call uncertain. The germline V gene has CDR1 SQVTM and CDR2 ANQGSEA. The CDR3 loop spans 12 amino acids. With 8 bases removed from V and 10 bases from J, the gap between germline ends came to 20 bases. The CDR3 sequence: CSIVTWIGLAFF. The CDR3 nucleotides are TGCAGCATTGTCACTTGGATAGGGTTAGCTTTCTTT.

The V and J genes are TRBV11-2 and TRBJ2-7; 8 bases agree with TRBD2. From germline, CDR1 is SGHAT and CDR2 FQNNGV. Trimming at V came to 5 bases and at J to 0 bases, leaving 9 bases not matched to a gene. The CDR3 covers 16 residues. For the CDR3, the DNA is TGTGCCAGCAGCACACCACTAGCGGTCTACTCCTACGAGCAGTACTTC. Translating it yields CASSTPLAVYSYEQYF.

For this clonotype: A much bigger clone sits one base away, suggesting this may be a read error. J is TRBJ2-5 and V is TRBV12-3 or TRBV12-4; 10 nucleotides match TRBD2. The CDR3 covers 13 residues. The CDR3 region is CASRLAGQETQCF. In DNA, the CDR3 is TGTGCCAGCAGACTAGCGGGACAAGAGACCCAGTGCTTC.

The V call is TRBV29-1, the J call TRBJ1-2; TRBD1 matches 7 bases. Trimming took 4 bases from V and 8 from J; bases not matched to a gene: 7. The CDR3 spans 12 residues. The germline V gene has CDR1 SQVTM and CDR2 ANQGSEA. This CDR3 is CSVAGTVEGYTF. For the CDR3, the DNA is TGCAGCGTTGCCGGGACAGTGGAGGGCTACACCTTC.

Concerning this clonotype: With a much larger clone just one base away, this may be a read error. The final CDR3 position lacks the conserved phenylalanine or tryptophan, pointing to a likely read error. CDR3: CSMGQGNTEAFL. DNA of the CDR3: TGCAGCATGGGACAGGGGAACACTGAAGCTTTCTTA. The rearrangement links TRBV29-1 to TRBJ1-1, with TRBD1 matching 9 bases. From germline, CDR1 is SQVTM and CDR2 ANQGSEA. Trimming at V came to 8 bases and at J to 1 base, leaving 2 bases not matched to a gene. The CDR3 sequence is 12 residues long.

This chain uses TRBV10-3 with TRBJ2-7; maybe TRBD1 (5 bases). Trimming stripped 0 bases from V and 5 bases from J, with 11 bases between. The CDR3 runs 14 residues. Germline CDR1 is ENHRY and CDR2 is SYGVKD. CDR3 sequence: CAISESAGKDEQYF. CDR3 in DNA: TGTGCCATCAGTGAGTCGGCAGGGAAGGACGAGCAGTACTTC.

The CDR3: CASSSPAESNEQFF. The CDR3 region has the DNA TGTGCCAGCAGTTCCCCGGCGGAGTCTAATGAGCAGTTCTTC. This chain connects TRBV28 to TRBJ2-1; no clear D. V was shortened by 4 bases and J by 7 bases, with 14 bases between the two germline ends. The CDR3 covers 14 residues. Germline CDR1 MDHEN, CDR2 SYDVKM.

On this clonotype: This may be a read error, as it is one base from a much larger clone. The chain is built from TRBV11-2 and TRBJ2-1; D unclear. CDR3 length equals 12 residues. Germline V gene sequence: CDR1 SGHAT, CDR2 FQNNGV. V dropped 5 bases and J dropped 6 bases, with 8 bases sitting between them. The chain's CDR3 is CASSLSANEQFF. In DNA form, the CDR3 reads TGTGCCAGCAGCCTTTCAGCCAATGAGCAGTTCTTC. The full variable domain, in which reference TRBV11-2 and TRBJ2-1 provide the parts outside the CDR3, is EAGVAQSPRYKIIEKRQSVAFWCNPISGHATLYWYQQILGQGPKLLIQFQNNGVVDDSQLPKDRFSAERLKGVDSTLKIQPAKLEDSAVYLCASSLSANEQFFGPGTRLTVL.

The V call is TRBV11-2, the J call TRBJ1-5; D uncertain. Per germline, CDR1 SGHAT and CDR2 FQNNGV. With 5 bases removed from V and 8 bases from J, the gap between germline ends came to 16 bases. The CDR3 length is 14 residues. DNA of the CDR3: TGTGCCAGCAGCACCGGACGGTTTCCCGAGCCCCAGCATTTT. It encodes CASSTGRFPEPQHF.

This clonotype was observed at least ten times. The rearrangement joins TRBV12-3 or TRBV12-4 to TRBJ2-6; possible D gene TRBD2, 6 bases. V lost 4 bases and J lost 0, with 7 bases in between. This CDR3 region has 15 residues. The CDR3 region is CASSSGGSGANVLTF. CDR3 bases: TGTGCCAGCAGTTCCGGGGGCTCTGGGGCCAACGTCCTGACTTTC.

Notes on this clonotype: Germline is not matched at one junction end, which may reflect a read error. This rearrangement joins TRBV11-2 to TRBJ1-2; D uncertain. Germline V gene sequence: CDR1 SGHAT, CDR2 FQNNGV. The CDR3 is 12 residues long. CDR3 loop: CASNLAVGGYTF. The CDR3 bases are TGTGCCAGCAACTTAGCCGTCGGTGGCTACACCTTC.

Comments on this clonotype: With a much larger clone just one base away, this may be a read error. The chain recombines TRBV14 with TRBJ2-1; the match to TRBD2 covers 7 bases. In germline, CDR1 is SGHDN, CDR2 FVKESK. The CDR3 runs to 17 residues. CDR3 nucleotide sequence: TGTGCCAACAGCCAAGTTTGGGGCGGGAGCTCCTACAATGAGCAGTTCTTC. Protein product: CANSQVWGGSSYNEQFF.

V usage is TRBV6-5 and J usage is TRBJ2-7, with D unclear. The CDR3 runs 15 residues. Trimming left V 4 bases short and J 3 bases short, with 16 bases between. Germline CDR1 and CDR2: MNHEY and SVGAGI. This chain's CDR3 is CASSFDRASHYEQYF. DNA for the CDR3: TGTGCCAGCAGTTTTGACCGGGCCTCGCACTACGAGCAGTACTTC.

The chain links TRBV29-1 to TRBJ2-3, with TRBD1 as a possible D gene (6 bases). V lost 3 bases to trimming and J lost 3 bases, with 19 bases between them. There are 16 residues in the CDR3. Germline CDR1 is SQVTM and CDR2 is ANQGSEA. CDR3 in amino acids: CSVDHPDPRGTDTQYF. In nucleotides, the CDR3 is TGCAGCGTTGACCATCCGGACCCGAGGGGGACAGATACGCAGTATTTT.

V usage is TRBV12-3 or TRBV12-4 and J usage is TRBJ2-3; tentative D call: TRBD2 (6 bases). This CDR3 is 22 amino acids long. V was cut by 5 bases and J by 2 bases, with 35 bases left in between. The CDR3 protein is CASSTPPGFMRRGQWFTDTQYF. CDR3 nucleotides: TGTGCCAGCAGTACGCCCCCGGGATTTATGCGGAGGGGCCAATGGTTCACAGATACGCAGTATTTT.

As to this clonotype: Given a much more abundant clone one base away, this may be a read error. The chain recombines TRBV6-1 with TRBJ2-1; 11 bases fit TRBD1. The CDR3 totals 16 residues. Germline loops: CDR1 MNHNS, CDR2 SASEGT. This CDR3 is CASSERGQGGYKEQFF. CDR3 nucleotides: TGTGCCAGCAGTGAGCGGGGACAGGGGGGCTACAAAGAGCAGTTCTTC.

In its sample, this clonotype was seen a few times. A much larger clone lies one base from this, so it may be a read error. The chain employs TRBV4-3 and TRBJ2-3; D perhaps matches TRBD2 (5 bases). Germline lookup yields CDR1 LGHNA and CDR2 YSLEER. The CDR3 has 13 residues. The CDR3 sequence is CASNQDPGETQYF. CDR3 coding DNA: TGCGCCAGCAACCAAGATCCCGGGGAAACGCAGTATTTT.

Of note for this clonotype: Given a much more abundant clone one base away, this may be a read error. CDR3 protein: CASSLLVGVGGQETQYF. The CDR3 region has the DNA TGTGCCAGCAGCCTACTAGTGGGAGTGGGAGGCCAAGAGACCCAGTACTTC. The chain combines TRBV6-1 with TRBJ2-5; perhaps TRBD2 as D (6 bases). V lost 6 bases and J 1 base, leaving 21 bases between the germline ends. Germline CDR1 is MNHNS and CDR2 is SASEGT. This CDR3 is 17 amino acids long.

Points on this clonotype: This may be a read error: a much more frequent sequence differs by one nucleotide. The chain recombines TRBV4-3 with TRBJ2-3; D perhaps matches TRBD2 (5 bases). The germline gives CDR1 LGHNA, CDR2 YSLEER. The CDR3 covers 14 residues. The CDR3 DNA sequence: TGCTCCAGCAGCCAAGGGAGTTTGAGAGATACGCAGTATTTT. Its translation: CSSSQGSLRDTQYF.

This clonotype has a single count. Being one base from a much bigger clone, this may be a read error. The rearrangement uses TRBV12-3 or TRBV12-4 and TRBJ2-1; D not certain. The CDR3 has 12 amino acids. The V end lost 3 bases, the J end lost 9 bases, and 9 bases lay between the germline ends. The CDR3 loop reads CASSFPSSEQFF. CDR3 DNA sequence: TGTGCCAGCAGTTTCCCCTCCAGTGAGCAGTTCTTC.

This clonotype was seen only a few times. In this CDR3 the conserved last residue, phenylalanine or tryptophan, is missing, so a read error is likely. The DNA is left out, because the CDR3 cannot be placed on it with certainty; the CDR3 is given as TCRdb lists it. The chain links TRBV4-2 to TRBJ2-1. The CDR3 numbers 13 amino acids, ends counted. The germline CDR1 and CDR2 sequences are LGHNA and YNFKEQ. The CDR3 is CASSQASAVGSFL.

As regards this clonotype: The germline gene is not matched at one end of the junction; a read error may be the cause. The chain employs TRBV12-5 and TRBJ2-3; 8 bases are a match to TRBD1. The CDR3 sequence is 18 residues long. CDR1 is LGHNT, CDR2 FRNRAP, per germline. CDR3 in DNA: TGTGCTAGTGGTTTGGTACGGGGAGACAGGGGATCTGCAGATACACAGTATTTT. Translating it yields CASGLVRGDRGSADTQYF.

This clonotype was counted ten times or more. The rearrangement joins TRBV10-2 to TRBJ1-1; tentative D call: TRBD1 (5 bases). Trimming pared 6 bases from V and 2 bases from J, leaving 10 bases between. This CDR3 is 13 amino acids long. CDR1 is WSHSY and CDR2 is SAAADI in the germline V gene. CDR3 bases: TGCGCCAGCAGGACCGGGGACAACACTGAAGCTTTCTTT. Protein sequence: CASRTGDNTEAFF.

The genes are TRBV11-3 and TRBJ2-2, with D perhaps assigned TRBD1 or TRBD2 (5 bases each). Germline assignment: CDR1 SGHNT and CDR2 YENEEA. Deletions cut 3 bases from V and 2 bases from J, with 16 bases between. The CDR3 is 17 amino acids. CDR3 nucleotides: TGTGCCAGCAGCTTGGATTCGAGGGGCCCCAACACCGGGGAGCTGTTTTTT. Translation gives CASSLDSRGPNTGELFF.

Concerning this clonotype: The junction departs from germline at one end; a sequencing error may be responsible. The chain combines TRBV5-6 with TRBJ2-5; perhaps TRBD1 as D (5 bases). The CDR3 contains 14 residues. Germline V CDR1 and CDR2: SGHDT, YYEEEE. CDR3 region: CASSLRTPQETQYF. Here the CDR3 DNA reads TGTGCCAGTAGCTTAAGGACACCCCAAGAGACCCAGTACTTC.

The rearrangement joins TRBV6-2 or TRBV6-3 to TRBJ2-5; D remains unclear. The V gene's germline CDR1 is MNHEY and CDR2 SVGEGT. Trimming took off 6 bases at V and 5 bases at J, with 10 bases between the two ends. This CDR3 is built from 12 residues. CDR3 region: CASSHLGETQYF. DNA for the CDR3: TGTGCCAGCAGCCATCTGGGGGAGACCCAGTACTTC.

The chain recombines TRBV7-9 with TRBJ1-1; possibly TRBD1 for D (5 bases). Trimming took 5 bases from V and 0 from J, leaving 16 bases between them. The CDR3 length is 16 residues. Germline V gives CDR1 SEHNR, CDR2 FQNEAQ (reference sequence). DNA for the CDR3: TGTGCCAGCAGCCCGCATCCCGGGGGAATGAACACTGAAGCTTTCTTT. Translating it yields CASSPHPGGMNTEAFF.

As to this clonotype: A much bigger clone sits one base away, suggesting this may be a read error. The rearrangement uses TRBV12-5 and TRBJ1-5; no definite D call. Germline V gives CDR1 LGHNT, CDR2 FRNRAP. CDR3 size: 13 residues. The CDR3 loop is CTSGLVSNQPQHF. The CDR3 DNA reads as TGTACTAGTGGTTTGGTTAGCAATCAGCCCCAGCATTTT.

For this clonotype: In this CDR3 the conserved last residue, phenylalanine or tryptophan, is missing, so a read error is likely. This chain uses TRBV11-1 with TRBJ2-7; TRBD1 aligns across 8 bases. The trim removed 4 bases at V and 1 base at J, leaving 6 bases unmatched. CDR3 length: 15 residues. Germline V gene data show CDR1 as SGHAT and CDR2 as FQDESV (reference sequence). DNA of the CDR3: TGTGCCAGCAGCTGGGGACAGGCGATTTCCTACGAGCAGTACTAC. This codes for CASSWGQAISYEQYY.